The 25 T cell receptor beta chains below all came from one sample that was sequenced in a study of blood T cell repertoires in COVID-19. Sequencing used immunoSEQ multiplex PCR; TCRdb keeps in-frame clones, though not all of them. The table shows around 100,000 clones, with roughly 86% occurring only once. Sequenced sample: peripheral blood. The receptors were sampled from a man between 40 and 49 years old with acute or convalescent COVID-19.

The chain uses TRBV3-1 (or the pseudogene TRBV3-2) and TRBJ1-1; tentatively, D is TRBD1 (6 bases). Per germline, CDR1 LGHDT and CDR2 YNNKEL (reference sequence). Deletions cut 4 bases from V and 4 bases from J, with 13 bases between. The CDR3 contains 14 residues. For the CDR3, the DNA is TGTGCCAGCAGCCGAGGGGGTGGGGGCACTGAAGCTTTCTTT. Translation gives CASSRGGGGTEAFF.

This clone occurred once. J is TRBJ1-2 and V is TRBV7-2; 7 bases align to TRBD1. The ends lost 0 bases at V and 2 bases at J; junction bases unmatched: 9. Germline V gene lookup returns CDR1 SGHTA and CDR2 FQGNSA. This CDR3 has 17 residues. CDR3 DNA sequence: TGTGCCAGCAGCTTAGCGTGGGCCAGGGGGACGAACTATGGCTACACCTTC. Protein sequence: CASSLAWARGTNYGYTF.

The J gene is TRBJ1-2, the V gene TRBV7-9, with D possibly TRBD1 on 6 matching bases. Trimming removed 1 base at V and 4 bases at J, with 13 bases between. Germline V lookup: CDR1 SEHNR, CDR2 FQNEAQ (reference sequence). The CDR3 is 15 residues long. The CDR3 DNA reads TGTGCCAGCAGCTTAGAGCCGGACAGAGCCTATGGCTACACCTTC. Translation: CASSLEPDRAYGYTF.

The V call is TRBV9, the J call TRBJ1-6, with D uncertain. Germline CDR1 is SGDLS and CDR2 is YYNGEE. The CDR3 is 17 residues long. V was clipped by 2 bases and J by 7 bases, with 19 bases between them. CDR3 sequence (DNA): TGTGCCAGCAGCGTTCATTTTCGAGCGGGATACAATTCACCCCTCCACTTT. Translated, it gives CASSVHFRAGYNSPLHF.

The chain has TRBV25-1 and TRBJ1-5; 7 bases map to TRBD1. The trim removed 6 bases at V and 5 bases at J, leaving 4 bases unmatched. There are 13 residues in the CDR3. Germline V gene data show CDR1 as MGHDK and CDR2 as SYGVNS. The CDR3: CASRQGPDQPQHF. Written as DNA, the CDR3 is TGTGCCAGCAGACAGGGGCCTGATCAGCCCCAGCATTTT.

The chain joins TRBV2 to TRBJ1-5; no clear D gene. Germline V lookup: CDR1 SNHLY, CDR2 FYNNEI. V lost 1 base to trimming and J lost 5 bases, with 6 bases between them. CDR3 length: 13 amino acids. CDR3: CASSEGRDQPQHF. DNA of the CDR3: TGTGCCAGCAGTGAAGGGAGGGATCAGCCCCAGCATTTT.

The chain links TRBV30 to TRBJ2-7; 11 nucleotides align to TRBD1. V gave up 3 bases and J gave up 5 bases; unmatched junction bases: 3. Germline CDR1 reads GTSNPN; CDR2 reads SVGIG (reference sequence). This CDR3 has 13 residues. CDR3 amino acids: CAWRDRGRNEQYF. The CDR3 DNA is TGTGCCTGGAGGGACAGGGGGCGAAACGAGCAGTACTTC.

CDR3 protein: CASSNQGLVNTEAFF. In DNA, the CDR3 is TGTGCCAGCAGTAACCAGGGGTTGGTAAACACTGAAGCTTTCTTT. The chain recombines TRBV6-6 with TRBJ1-1, with D possibly TRBD1 on 6 matching bases. Germline assignment: CDR1 MNHNY and CDR2 SVGAGI (reference sequence). This CDR3 is built from 15 residues. V was trimmed by 5 bases and J by 2 bases, leaving 15 bases between them.

The V gene is TRBV7-8, the J gene TRBJ1-2; TRBD1 is a possible D gene (5 bases). From germline, CDR1 is SGHVS and CDR2 FQNEAQ. This CDR3 has 14 amino acids. V was trimmed by 5 bases and J by 4 bases, leaving 14 bases between them. The DNA of the CDR3 is TGTGCCAGCAGCCATGGGACGGGAGGCTATGGCTACACCTTC. Translation: CASSHGTGGYGYTF.

The chain joins TRBV19 to TRBJ2-7; D uncertain. Germline V CDR1 and CDR2: LNHDA, SQIVND (reference sequence). Trimming cost V 2 bases and J 0 bases, with 8 bases left between them. The CDR3 totals 14 residues. CDR3 nucleotide sequence: TGTGCCAGTAGTATAAGGAGCACCTCCTACGAGCAGTACTTC. This translates into CASSIRSTSYEQYF.

The chain couples TRBV5-1 to TRBJ1-5; tentative D call: TRBD1 (6 bases). The CDR3 runs to 14 residues. Trimming pared 4 bases from V and 3 bases from J, leaving 11 bases between. Germline V gene data show CDR1 as SGHRS and CDR2 as YFSETQ. The CDR3 here is CASSPGQNNQPQHF. CDR3 sequence (DNA): TGCGCCAGCAGCCCAGGACAGAACAATCAGCCCCAGCATTTT.

The chain carries TRBV15 and TRBJ2-7; tentatively, D is TRBD2 (7 bases). Germline V lookup: CDR1 LNHNV, CDR2 YYDKDF (reference sequence). With 3 bases removed from V and 1 base from J, the gap between germline ends came to 13 bases. This CDR3 has 15 residues. Here the CDR3 reads CATSRGGGGSYEQYF. In nucleotides, the CDR3 is TGTGCCACCAGCAGGGGAGGGGGAGGGTCCTACGAGCAGTACTTC.

The J gene is TRBJ2-7, the V gene TRBV27; 11 bases line up with TRBD2. After removal of 3 bases from V and 3 bases from J, the junction contained 7 bases not matched to a gene. The CDR3 sequence is 16 residues long. Per the germline V gene, CDR1 is MNHEY and CDR2 is SMNVEV (reference sequence). The CDR3 loop is CASSFSRLAGNYEQYF. The DNA of the CDR3 is TGTGCCAGCAGTTTCTCCAGACTAGCGGGAAACTACGAGCAGTACTTC.

The rearrangement joins TRBV5-8 to TRBJ1-2, with D unclear. V lost 2 bases, J lost 7 bases, and 15 bases lay in between. Germline V gene lookup returns CDR1 SGHTS and CDR2 YDEGEE. CDR3 length: 14 amino acids. CDR3 nucleotide sequence: TGTGCCAGCAGCTTACCCAGGTGGTCTTCTGGCTACACCTTC. Translating gives CASSLPRWSSGYTF.

The chain is built from TRBV2 and TRBJ2-7; D gene unclear. The CDR3 extends over 14 amino acids. Germline V gene sequence: CDR1 SNHLY, CDR2 FYNNEI. Trimming pared 2 bases from V and 2 bases from J, leaving 10 bases between. The DNA of the CDR3 is TGTGCCAGCAGTGAATTTGTGGCCCCCTACGAGCAGTACTTC. Residues: CASSEFVAPYEQYF.

The chain is built from TRBV7-3 and TRBJ1-1; 7 bases fit TRBD1. The germline gives CDR1 SGHTA, CDR2 FQGTGA. V was clipped by 5 bases and J by 5 bases; unmatched bases: 8. This CDR3 is built from 14 residues. CDR3 DNA: TGTGCCAGCAGCCCCCGGACAGGTTCTACTGAAGCTTTCTTT. Translating gives CASSPRTGSTEAFF. Looking up the rest from reference TRBV7-3 and TRBJ1-1 gives the full variable domain: GAGVSQTPSNKVTEKGKYVELRCDPISGHTALYWYRQSLGQGPEFLIYFQGTGAADDSGLPNDRFFAVRPEGSVSTLKIQRTERGDSAVYLCASSPRTGSTEAFFGQGTRLTVV.

This clone showed up just once. V usage is TRBV18 and J usage is TRBJ2-1; D might be TRBD2 (6 bases). Trimming removed 1 base at V and 9 bases at J, with 16 bases between. Germline V gene data show CDR1 as KGHSH and CDR2 as LQKENI. The CDR3 spans 15 residues. Written as DNA, the CDR3 is TGTGCCAGCTCACCACGGCTAGGGAGGCCTAGTGAGCAGTTCTTC. This translates into CASSPRLGRPSEQFF.

The J gene is TRBJ1-1, the V gene TRBV7-2, with D possibly TRBD1 on 5 matching bases. The CDR3 totals 17 residues. The V and J ends lost 5 bases and 3 bases respectively, with 22 bases between them. Looked up from germline, CDR1 is SGHTA and CDR2 is FQGNSA. The CDR3 DNA sequence: TGTGCCAGCAGCCCCCGGTGGGGCGTGGAGTGGTACACTGAAGCTTTCTTT. It encodes CASSPRWGVEWYTEAFF.

The V gene is TRBV6-5, the J gene TRBJ2-5, with 7 bases lining up with TRBD1. Germline values: CDR1 MNHEY, CDR2 SVGAGI. Unmatched junction bases numbered 9, after V lost 4 bases and J lost 4 bases. CDR3 length equals 15 residues. DNA of the CDR3: TGTGCCAGCAGTTTGGAACCTTCAGGGGGAGAGACCCAGTACTTC. Translation: CASSLEPSGGETQYF.

The rearrangement links TRBV10-2 to TRBJ1-6; D not certain. The germline V gene has CDR1 WSHSY and CDR2 SAAADI. The germline V and J ends were trimmed by 4 bases and 5 bases, with 12 bases remaining between them. This CDR3 has 15 amino acids. The CDR3 nucleotides are TGCGCCAGCAGTGGCCGGTTAGCCGATAATTCACCCCTCCACTTT. It specifies CASSGRLADNSPLHF.

The chain carries TRBV7-2 and TRBJ2-7; 11 bases agree with TRBD2. V shed 3 bases, J shed 6 bases, and the junction held 1 base outside the gene matches. The germline V gene encodes CDR1 SGHTA and CDR2 FQGNSA. CDR3 length: 13 amino acids. This CDR3 is CASSFTSGSEQYF. The CDR3 nucleotides are TGTGCCAGCAGCTTTACTAGCGGGAGCGAGCAGTACTTC.

V gene TRBV9 combines with J gene TRBJ1-2, with 8 positions matching TRBD1. Trimming took 2 bases from V and 8 from J; bases not matched to a gene: 5. CDR3 length: 13 amino acids. Germline V lookup: CDR1 SGDLS, CDR2 YYNGEE. CDR3 DNA sequence: TGTGCCAGCAGCGTTAACGACAGGGGCGGCTACACCTTC. Its translation: CASSVNDRGGYTF.

This chain connects TRBV11-2 to TRBJ1-2; weak D call: TRBD1 (5 bases). V shed 3 bases and J shed 4 bases, with 15 bases lying between them. This CDR3 is 15 amino acids long. In germline, CDR1 is SGHAT, CDR2 FQNNGV. CDR3 in amino acids: CASSFDRQRAYGYTF. CDR3 in DNA: TGTGCCAGCAGCTTCGACAGACAAAGAGCCTATGGCTACACCTTC.

Note on this clone: Other DNA sequences within the sample encode an identical CDR3. The chain recombines TRBV11-3 with TRBJ2-3; 9 nucleotides line up with TRBD2. Losses at the gene ends were 6 bases for V and 1 base for J; bases not matched to a gene: 2. The germline V gene encodes CDR1 SGHNT and CDR2 YENEEA. This CDR3 has 14 amino acids. The CDR3, as DNA: TGTGCCAGCAGTCGGACTAGCGGCACAGATACGCAGTATTTT. Protein: CASSRTSGTDTQYF. The full variable domain, rest sourced from reference TRBV11-3 and TRBJ2-3, is EAGVVQSPRYKIIEKKQPVAFWCNPISGHNTLYWYLQNLGQGPELLIRYENEEAVDDSQLPKDRFSAERLKGVDSTLKIQPAELGDSAVYLCASSRTSGTDTQYFGPGTRLTVL.

In its sample, this clone was seen a few times. CDR3 coding DNA: TGTGCCAGTATGACTGGGACAGGGCATCAGCCCCAGCATTTT. Its protein product is CASMTGTGHQPQHF. The V gene is TRBV19, the J gene TRBJ1-5, with 9 bases identical to TRBD1. CDR3 length equals 14 residues. Trimming at V came to 7 bases and at J to 5 bases, leaving 6 bases not matched to a gene. CDR1 is LNHDA, CDR2 SQIVND, per germline (reference sequence).